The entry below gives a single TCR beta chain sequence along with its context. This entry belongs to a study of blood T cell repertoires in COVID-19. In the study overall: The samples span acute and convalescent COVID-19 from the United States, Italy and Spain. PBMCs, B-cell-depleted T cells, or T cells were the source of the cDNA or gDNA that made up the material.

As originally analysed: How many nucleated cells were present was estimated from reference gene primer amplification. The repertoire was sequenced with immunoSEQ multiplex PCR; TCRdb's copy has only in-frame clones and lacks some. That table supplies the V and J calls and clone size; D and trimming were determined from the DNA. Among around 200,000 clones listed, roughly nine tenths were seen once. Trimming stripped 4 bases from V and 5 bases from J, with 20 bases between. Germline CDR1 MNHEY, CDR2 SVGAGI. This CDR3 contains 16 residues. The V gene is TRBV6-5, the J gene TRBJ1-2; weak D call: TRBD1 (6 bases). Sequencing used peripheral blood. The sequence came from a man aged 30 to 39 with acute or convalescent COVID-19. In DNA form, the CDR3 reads TGTGCCAGCAGTTCCTTCGGGAGGGGACAACAATATGGCTACACCTTC. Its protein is CASSSFGRGQQYGYTF.